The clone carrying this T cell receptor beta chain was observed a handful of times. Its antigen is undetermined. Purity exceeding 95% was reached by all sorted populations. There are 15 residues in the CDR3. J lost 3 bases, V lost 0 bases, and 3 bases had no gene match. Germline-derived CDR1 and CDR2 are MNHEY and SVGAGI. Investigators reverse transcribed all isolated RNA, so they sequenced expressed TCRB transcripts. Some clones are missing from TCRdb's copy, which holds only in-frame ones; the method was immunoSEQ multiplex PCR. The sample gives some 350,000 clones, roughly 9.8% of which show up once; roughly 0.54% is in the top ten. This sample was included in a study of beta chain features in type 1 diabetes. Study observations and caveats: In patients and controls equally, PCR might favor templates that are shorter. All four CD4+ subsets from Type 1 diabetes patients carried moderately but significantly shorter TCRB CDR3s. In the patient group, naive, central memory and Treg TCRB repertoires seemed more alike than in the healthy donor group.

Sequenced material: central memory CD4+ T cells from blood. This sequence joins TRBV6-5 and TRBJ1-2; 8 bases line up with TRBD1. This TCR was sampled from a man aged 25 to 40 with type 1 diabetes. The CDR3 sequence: CASSYSAGGDYGYTF. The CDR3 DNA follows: TGTGCCAGCAGTTACTCGGCAGGGGGCGACTATGGCTACACCTTC.